The entry below describes one TCR beta chain. The antigen it recognizes is unknown. This sequence may be a read error, since a much larger clone differs from it by one base. Libraries were made using RT-PCR. Sequencing was carried out with an Illumina MiSeq. TCRdb redid the processing of the public reads, applying fastp at Q25 and MiXCR, and retained in-frame beta chains. When rows share a CDR3 protein, they turn into one entry using the most common DNA and genes. The sample has almost 700,000 distinct CDR3 sequences on record, 12% to 15% of them singletons. 3.6% of the sample is held by the ten biggest clonotypes. This sample is drawn from a study (dated by TCRdb to the mid-2010s). V and J are truncated by 1 base and 4 bases respectively, leaving an intervening sequence of 12 bases. The CDR3 runs 14 residues from the cysteine to the phenylalanine. The kept DNA is CDR3 alone, 42 bases in frame from the first base. CDR1 and CDR2 were assigned from the germline V gene as SQVTM and ANQGSEA.

The source of this sequence is a female donor in good health, serving as a healthy control. Here the chain combines TRBV29-1 and TRBJ2-3, and the D gene may be TRBD2, 6 bases matching. The source material was memory CD4+ T cells from blood. The nucleotide sequence reads as follows: TGCAGCGTTGAAGGACTAGTGGGATCAGATACGCAGTATTTT. Its protein reads: CSVEGLVGSDTQYF.